The source of this TCR beta chain is a study of blood T cell repertoires in COVID-19. V lost 5 bases to trimming and J lost 2 bases, with 10 bases between them. The CDR3 is 13 residues long. Germline lookup yields CDR1 MDHEN and CDR2 SYDVKM. Assay used: immunoSEQ multiplex PCR; TCRdb lists only in-frame clones, some missing. Of 350,000 or so clones detected, 80% to 95% appear once; the ten largest clones hold about 18%. The chain has TRBV28 and TRBJ2-7, with D possibly matching TRBD2 (6 bases). The sequence was collected from a woman between 25 and 40 years old who had recovered from COVID-19. Specimen: PBMCs or T cells enriched from blood (not recorded which). In DNA form, the CDR3 reads TGTGCCAGCAGTCCGGGACTTCCCTACGAGCAGTACTTC. It translates to CASSPGLPYEQYF.